Each of the 28 T cell receptor beta chains below was sequenced from the same sample in a study of blood T cell repertoires in COVID-19. The protocol was immunoSEQ multiplex PCR, while the TCRdb copy is restricted to in-frame clones and leaves out a portion. There are 200,000 to 300,000 clones in the sample; 84% occur only once, and under 4.5% lies in the top ten. Material for sequencing was peripheral blood. These receptors all stem from a man aged 50 or older with acute or convalescent COVID-19.

This chain uses TRBV5-1 with TRBJ2-7; D is ambiguous. The CDR3 length is 15 residues. Germline-derived CDR1 and CDR2 are SGHRS and YFSETQ. Trimming left V 3 bases short and J 3 bases short, with 16 bases between. In DNA, the CDR3 is TGCGCCAGCAGCTCCTTAGAAAAGCGCTACTACGAGCAGTACTTC. Amino acids: CASSSLEKRYYEQYF.

The V call is TRBV4-1, the J call TRBJ1-1; 8 bases line up with TRBD1. The trim removed 2 bases at V and 5 bases at J, leaving 4 bases unmatched. This CDR3 spans 14 amino acids. Germline lookup yields CDR1 MGHRA and CDR2 YSYEKL. For the CDR3, the DNA is TGCGCCAGCAGCCAACCAGGGGGCCGGACTGAAGCTTTCTTT. This translates into CASSQPGGRTEAFF.

CDR3: CASSYGQGGGYGYTF. The CDR3 DNA is TGCGCCAGCAGCTACGGACAAGGGGGAGGGTATGGCTACACCTTC. The chain employs TRBV5-1 and TRBJ1-2; TRBD1 is a possible D gene (6 bases). Trimming took off 3 bases at V and 5 bases at J, with 17 bases between the two ends. CDR3 length equals 15 residues. Germline V gene lookup returns CDR1 SGHRS and CDR2 YFSETQ.

The V call is TRBV5-1, the J call TRBJ2-2; TRBD2 agrees at 7 bases. The junction had 4 bases not matched to a gene; V was cut back by 0 bases and J by 2 bases. The CDR3 extends over 16 amino acids. Looked up from germline, CDR1 is SGHRS and CDR2 is YFSETQ. As DNA, the CDR3 is TGCGCCAGCAGCTTGGAAAGCGGGATCAACACCGGGGAGCTGTTTTTT. It is translated as CASSLESGINTGELFF.

V and J are TRBV7-8 and TRBJ1-5; TRBD1 might be the D (6 bases). Germline V CDR1 and CDR2: SGHVS, FQNEAQ. The CDR3 has 16 amino acids. V lost 1 base to trimming and J lost 7 bases, with 17 bases between them. The CDR3 sequence is CASSLGGQPGKQPQHF. The CDR3 DNA follows: TGTGCCAGCAGCTTAGGGGGACAACCTGGGAAGCAGCCCCAGCATTTT. Based on the CDR3 plus reference TRBV7-8 and TRBJ1-5, the full variable domain is GAGVSQSPRYKVAKRGQDVALRCDPISGHVSLFWYQQALGQGPEFLTYFQNEAQLDKSGLPSDRFFAERPEGSVSTLKIQRTQQEDSAVYLCASSLGGQPGKQPQHFGDGTRLSIL.

The chain combines TRBV6-1 with TRBJ2-3; 7 bases agree with TRBD2. The germline V gene encodes CDR1 MNHNS and CDR2 SASEGT. With V trimmed by 2 bases and J by 4 bases, 6 bases remained unmatched. This CDR3 has 15 residues. The CDR3 DNA reads as TGTGCCAGCAGTGAAATCAGACTAGCTGCAGATACGCAGTATTTT. It encodes CASSEIRLAADTQYF.

This clone was seen just once. This sequence joins TRBV20-1 and TRBJ1-2, with D maybe TRBD1 (6 bases). The V end was cut by 3 bases, the J end by 4 bases, with 12 bases between. CDR1 and CDR2 from the germline V gene are DFQATT and SNEGSKA (reference sequence). This CDR3 is 13 amino acids long. DNA for the CDR3: TGCAGTGCTAGTCTTAACAGGGCCTATGGCTACACCTTC. This translates into CSASLNRAYGYTF.

This clone showed up just once. The rearrangement joins TRBV30 to TRBJ2-3; D not certain. Germline CDR1 GTSNPN, CDR2 SVGIG (reference sequence). There are 17 residues in the CDR3. Trimming removed 7 bases from V and 0 bases from J, with 23 bases in between. The CDR3 sequence: CASSRLVFPFSTDTQYF. The CDR3, as DNA: TGTGCCTCGTCCCGTCTAGTTTTTCCCTTTAGCACAGATACGCAGTATTTT.

The chain couples TRBV3-1 (or the pseudogene TRBV3-2) to TRBJ2-1; the D gene is possibly TRBD1 (5 bases). V shed 3 bases and J shed 15 bases, with 24 bases lying between them. Looked up from germline, CDR1 is LGHDT and CDR2 is YNNKEL (reference sequence). The CDR3 extends over 15 amino acids. CDR3 sequence: CASSQGSRQGAAPFF. The CDR3, as DNA: TGTGCCAGCAGCCAGGGGTCCCGCCAAGGGGCGGCCCCGTTCTTC.

V and J are TRBV2 and TRBJ2-1; D unclear. Germline V CDR1 and CDR2: SNHLY, FYNNEI. The germline V and J ends were trimmed by 0 bases and 0 bases, with 6 bases remaining between them. The CDR3 runs to 15 residues. CDR3 protein: CASSEAPGSYNEQFF. DNA for the CDR3: TGTGCCAGCAGTGAAGCTCCGGGCTCCTACAATGAGCAGTTCTTC.

This clone was seen a single time. This chain connects TRBV3-1 (or the pseudogene TRBV3-2) to TRBJ1-3; no clear D. The ends were cut back, 1 base at V and 2 bases at J, with 3 bases in the middle. Germline lookup yields CDR1 LGHDT and CDR2 YNNKEL (reference sequence). CDR3 length: 13 residues. CDR3 sequence: CASSQGAGNTIYF. DNA of the CDR3: TGTGCCAGCAGCCAAGGCGCTGGAAACACCATATATTTT.

The chain couples TRBV3-1 (or the pseudogene TRBV3-2) to TRBJ2-7; 11 bases are shared with TRBD2. The ends lost 1 base at V and 3 bases at J; junction bases unmatched: 14. Germline loops: CDR1 LGHDT, CDR2 YNNKEL (reference sequence). The CDR3 is made up of 19 amino acids. This chain's CDR3 is CASSQAGGGLAEARYEQYF. The CDR3 DNA reads as TGTGCCAGCAGCCAAGCAGGGGGGGGACTAGCGGAGGCCCGCTACGAGCAGTACTTC.

This sequence joins TRBV13 and TRBJ1-1; 9 nucleotides match TRBD1. The CDR3 loop spans 15 amino acids. Looked up from germline, CDR1 is PRHDT and CDR2 is FYEKMQ (reference sequence). Trimming at V came to 4 bases and at J to 4 bases, leaving 7 bases not matched to a gene. The CDR3 DNA sequence: TGTGCCAGCAGCTCCCGGGACAGGGACCCCACTGAAGCTTTCTTT. Amino acid sequence: CASSSRDRDPTEAFF.

The CDR3 here is CASRHEGTSGYNEQFF. CDR3 bases: TGTGCCAGCAGGCATGAGGGGACTAGCGGTTACAATGAGCAGTTCTTC. The chain links TRBV28 to TRBJ2-1; 11 bases are shared with TRBD2. The junction had 8 bases not matched to a gene; V was cut back by 6 bases and J by 4 bases. The CDR3 sequence is 16 residues long. CDR1 MDHEN and CDR2 SYDVKM come from the germline V gene. Full variable domain (missing parts from reference TRBV28 and TRBJ2-1): DVKVTQSSRYLVKRTGEKVFLECVQDMDHENMFWYRQDPGLGLRLIYFSYDVKMKEKGDIPEGYSVSREKKERFSLILESASTNQTSMYLCASRHEGTSGYNEQFFGPGTRLTVL.

The V call is TRBV29-1, the J call TRBJ2-3; possibly TRBD2 for D (7 bases). Trimming cost V 8 bases and J 1 base, with 19 bases left between them. The CDR3 totals 15 residues. Germline V gene data show CDR1 as SQVTM and CDR2 as ANQGSEA. The CDR3 DNA follows: TGCAGCATCCTTCCGGGGGGCCGTGGCACAGATACGCAGTATTTT. Its translation is CSILPGGRGTDTQYF.

The chain combines TRBV15 with TRBJ2-3; D call uncertain. This CDR3 region has 16 residues. Per the germline V gene, CDR1 is LNHNV and CDR2 is YYDKDF (reference sequence). The V gene lost 0 bases and the J gene lost 3 bases, with 13 bases spanning the gap. The CDR3 coding sequence is TGTGCCACCAGCAGAGATGATTACAGAAAAACAGATACGCAGTATTTT. Translating it yields CATSRDDYRKTDTQYF.

V gene TRBV20-1 combines with J gene TRBJ2-7; D remains unclear. Per germline, CDR1 DFQATT and CDR2 SNEGSKA (reference sequence). Trimming removed 3 bases from V and 5 bases from J, with 17 bases in between. The CDR3 sequence is 14 residues long. The CDR3 region has the DNA TGCAGTGCTAGTTCAGATTCACCAGGCGACGAGCAGTACTTC. Encoded protein: CSASSDSPGDEQYF.

The genes are TRBV11-2 and TRBJ1-1; 8 nucleotides align to TRBD1. Germline V gives CDR1 SGHAT, CDR2 FQNNGV. The CDR3 extends over 13 amino acids. The J segment lost 7 bases and the V segment lost 6 bases, leaving 7 bases of the junction unmatched. The DNA for the CDR3 is TGTGCCAGCAGAATGGGACAGGCGGTTGAAGCTTTCTTT. Its translation is CASRMGQAVEAFF.

Only a few counts were recorded for this clone. The V call is TRBV3-1 (or the pseudogene TRBV3-2), the J call TRBJ1-1; 7 nucleotides match TRBD1. This CDR3 comprises 15 residues. V trimming: 1 base; J trimming: 3 bases; junction bases outside the gene matches: 5. Germline CDR1 is LGHDT and CDR2 is YNNKEL (reference sequence). The DNA of the CDR3 is TGTGCCAGCAGCCAAGGACAGGGAAAGGACACTGAAGCTTTCTTT. It translates to CASSQGQGKDTEAFF.

The rearrangement links TRBV4-1 to TRBJ2-1, with 9 bases fitting TRBD2. Germline CDR1 MGHRA, CDR2 YSYEKL. The CDR3 has 16 amino acids. Unmatched junction bases numbered 5, after V lost 2 bases and J lost 3 bases. The CDR3 loop is CASSQLSSGNYNEQFF. CDR3 coding DNA: TGCGCCAGCAGCCAACTCTCTAGCGGGAACTACAATGAGCAGTTCTTC.

Worth noting for this clone: Within the sample, other DNA sequences also encode this same CDR3. The chain combines TRBV6-5 with TRBJ2-7; D might be TRBD1 (5 bases). The V end was cut by 6 bases, the J end by 3 bases, with 15 bases between. In germline, CDR1 is MNHEY, CDR2 SVGAGI. CDR3 length equals 14 residues. In DNA, the CDR3 is TGTGCCAGCAGGTCCTCAGGGTCCGGCTACGAGCAGTACTTC. Encoded protein: CASRSSGSGYEQYF.

The chain joins TRBV19 to TRBJ1-1, with unresolved D. This CDR3 is 13 amino acids long. Trimming left V 3 bases short and J 4 bases short, with 9 bases between. The V gene's germline CDR1 is LNHDA and CDR2 SQIVND (reference sequence). The DNA for the CDR3 is TGTGCCAGTAGTATTGAGGCCGGCACTGAAGCTTTCTTT. As protein: CASSIEAGTEAFF. Full variable domain (outside the CDR3, taken from reference TRBV19 and TRBJ1-1): DGGITQSPKYLFRKEGQNVTLSCEQNLNHDAMYWYRQDPGQGLRLIYYSQIVNDFQKGDIAEGYSVSREKKESFPLTVTSAQKNPTAFYLCASSIEAGTEAFFGQGTRLTVV.

The count of this clone is one. The chain combines TRBV7-2 with TRBJ1-5; D gene uncertain. The CDR3 consists of 15 residues. CDR1 and CDR2 from the germline V gene are SGHTA and FQGNSA. Trimming cost V 2 bases and J 0 bases, with 8 bases left between them. The CDR3 loop reads CASSLYRNSNQPQHF. In nucleotides, the CDR3 is TGTGCCAGCAGCTTATACAGAAATAGCAATCAGCCCCAGCATTTT. The variable domain in full, completed from reference TRBV7-2 and TRBJ1-5, reads GAGVSQSPSNKVTEKGKDVELRCDPISGHTALYWYRQSLGQGLEFLIYFQGNSAPDKSGLPSDRFSAERTGGSVSTLTIQRTQQEDSAVYLCASSLYRNSNQPQHFGDGTRLSIL.

The chain links TRBV28 to TRBJ1-1, with unresolved D. Germline values: CDR1 MDHEN, CDR2 SYDVKM. The CDR3 is 14 residues long. V dropped 1 base and J dropped 5 bases, with 11 bases sitting between them. The CDR3 here is CASSLSGFRTEAFF. In nucleotides, the CDR3 is TGTGCCAGCAGTTTATCGGGGTTTAGGACTGAAGCTTTCTTT.

The CDR3 reads CASSYEGARSGEQFF. CDR3 in DNA: TGTGCCAGCAGTTACGAAGGGGCTAGATCCGGTGAGCAGTTCTTC. J is TRBJ2-1 and V is TRBV6-5; a possible D gene is TRBD1 (5 bases). Per the germline V gene, CDR1 is MNHEY and CDR2 is SVGAGI. The length of the CDR3 is 15 residues. Trimming cost V 2 bases and J 9 bases, with 17 bases left between them.

This rearrangement joins TRBV10-3 to TRBJ1-3; TRBD1 matches 8 bases. The germline gives CDR1 ENHRY, CDR2 SYGVKD. V was clipped by 5 bases and J by 0 bases; unmatched bases: 3. CDR3 length equals 15 residues. The DNA of the CDR3 is TGTGCCATCAGTAATACAGGGGGCTCTGGAAACACCATATATTTT. Its translation: CAISNTGGSGNTIYF.

J is TRBJ1-5 and V is TRBV5-4; perhaps TRBD1 as D (6 bases). The CDR3 is made up of 13 amino acids. Trimming took off 4 bases at V and 4 bases at J, with 9 bases between the two ends. CDR1 is SGHNT, CDR2 YYREEE, per germline (reference sequence). As DNA, the CDR3 is TGTGCCAGCAGCGTACAGGGTAATCAGCCCCAGCATTTT. Translated, it gives CASSVQGNQPQHF.

J is TRBJ2-7 and V is TRBV6-5; TRBD1 agrees at 10 bases. CDR1 and CDR2 from the germline V gene are MNHEY and SVGAGI. After removal of 7 bases from V and 3 bases from J, the junction contained 6 bases not matched to a gene. This CDR3 region has 14 residues. In nucleotides, the CDR3 is TGTGCCAGCACCCCAGACAGGGGGCTCTACGAGCAGTACTTC. This sequence encodes CASTPDRGLYEQYF.